This T cell receptor beta chain was captured in a study of cytomegalovirus exposure and HLA in healthy donors. Study context: Among approximately 390 genotyped donors, about 85% fell in the Caucasian-associated ancestry cluster. General observations from the study: Evidence from a later analysis indicated that most CMV-associated TCR beta chains looked HLA-restricted. The study dropped some indistinguishable V segments, TRBV6-2 and TRBV6-3 among them.

The CDR3 totals 14 residues. V dropped 2 bases and J dropped 4 bases, with 11 bases sitting between them. Germline V gene sequence: CDR1 MNHEY, CDR2 SVGAGI. With 60 Vbeta and 13 Jbeta primers, the PCR was carried out. In the study's own analysis: About 11 million of about 88 million unique TCR beta chains were shared, per a later count. Measured with immunoSEQ multiplex PCR; TCRdb has only the in-frame clones, and not every one. V, J and clone size are taken as reported in that table, and D and trimming were inferred from the DNA itself. The sample has under 200,000 clones, over 75% seen once; the top ten hold more than 0.5%. This clone was recorded once. Its target is unknown.

The source is a woman aged 45 to 65 in good health and CMV-seronegative. Sample: PBMCs. The rearrangement links TRBV6-5 to TRBJ1-2; D not resolved. DNA for the CDR3: TGTGCCAGCAGTTACAGTGCTAAAGTCTATGGCTACACCTTC. Translation: CASSYSAKVYGYTF.